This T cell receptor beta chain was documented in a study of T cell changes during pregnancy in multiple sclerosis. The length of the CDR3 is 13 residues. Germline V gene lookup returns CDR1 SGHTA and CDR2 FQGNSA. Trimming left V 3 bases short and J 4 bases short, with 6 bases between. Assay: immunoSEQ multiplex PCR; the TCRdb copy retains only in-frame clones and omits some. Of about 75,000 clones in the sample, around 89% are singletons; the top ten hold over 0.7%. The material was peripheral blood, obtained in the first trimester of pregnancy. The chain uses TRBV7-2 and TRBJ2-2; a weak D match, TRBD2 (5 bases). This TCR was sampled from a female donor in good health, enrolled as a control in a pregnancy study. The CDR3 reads CASSFTSTGELFF. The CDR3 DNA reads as TGTGCCAGCAGCTTTACTAGCACCGGGGAGCTGTTTTTT.